The next 21 T cell receptor beta chains were all read from a single sample in a study of T cell responses to AZD1222 COVID-19 vaccine. Profiled with immunoSEQ multiplex PCR; TCRdb holds only in-frame clones, not every one. This table holds approximately 140,000 clones, approximately 90% found once. The sample in question was peripheral blood, obtained 28 days after the second AZD1222 dose. These receptors originate from an adult who received the AZD1222 COVID-19 vaccine.

This chain joins TRBV13 and TRBJ1-1, with D unresolved. V dropped 0 bases and J dropped 0 bases, with 17 bases sitting between them. The CDR3 totals 18 residues. CDR1 is PRHDT and CDR2 is FYEKMQ in the germline V gene (reference sequence). The CDR3 DNA follows: TGTGCCAGCAGCTTAGGCAGCTGGGGATCAACCATGAACACTGAAGCTTTCTTT. Protein sequence: CASSLGSWGSTMNTEAFF.

The gene calls are TRBV5-5 and TRBJ2-3; D uncertain. V was shortened by 1 base and J by 0 bases, with 6 bases between the two germline ends. Germline CDR1 and CDR2: SGHKS and YYEKEE (reference sequence). The CDR3 consists of 14 residues. The CDR3 DNA reads TGTGCCAGCAGCTTGTGGCGGAGCACAGATACGCAGTATTTT. Its protein product is CASSLWRSTDTQYF.

Written as DNA, the CDR3 is TGCGCCAGCAGCTCCCGGGTGAACACTGAAGCTTTCTTT. Protein sequence: CASSSRVNTEAFF. The V gene is TRBV4-1, the J gene TRBJ1-1, with D uncertain. Trimming pared 5 bases from V and 0 bases from J, leaving 7 bases between. This CDR3 has 13 amino acids. The V gene's germline CDR1 is MGHRA and CDR2 YSYEKL.

The rearrangement uses TRBV24-1 and TRBJ2-2; D may be TRBD1 (5 bases). This CDR3 spans 12 amino acids. V was cut by 7 bases and J by 15 bases, with 17 bases left in between. CDR1 and CDR2 from the germline V gene are KGHDR and SFDVKD. The CDR3 region is CATSPLGDSMFF. The CDR3 region has the DNA TGTGCCACCAGCCCCCTAGGGGATTCGATGTTTTTT.

The chain carries TRBV7-2 and TRBJ2-1, with D perhaps being TRBD1 or TRBD2 (5 bases each). The CDR3 covers 15 residues. The germline V and J ends were trimmed by 2 bases and 7 bases, with 15 bases remaining between them. Germline V lookup: CDR1 SGHTA, CDR2 FQGNSA. Here the CDR3 reads CASSLPPLGGNEQFF. The CDR3 region has the DNA TGTGCCAGCAGCTTACCCCCCCTTGGGGGTAATGAGCAGTTCTTC.

The rearrangement joins TRBV7-3 to TRBJ1-1; no clear D. CDR1 is SGHTA, CDR2 FQGTGA, per germline. The CDR3 is 15 amino acids. The V end lost 2 bases, the J end lost 6 bases, and 16 bases lay between the germline ends. CDR3: CASSLGPAESAEAFF. In DNA, the CDR3 is TGTGCCAGCAGCTTAGGTCCTGCGGAGAGCGCTGAAGCTTTCTTT.

The chain has TRBV7-8 and TRBJ1-2, with D maybe TRBD1 (6 bases). Germline V gene sequence: CDR1 SGHVS, CDR2 FQNEAQ. The V end lost 5 bases, the J end lost 6 bases, and 22 bases lay between the germline ends. The CDR3 has 16 residues. CDR3 region: CASSTTEDRPWDGYTF. The CDR3 coding sequence is TGTGCCAGCAGCACAACCGAGGACAGACCGTGGGATGGCTACACCTTC.

The J gene is TRBJ1-5, the V gene TRBV4-3; 8 bases align to TRBD1. V lost 3 bases and J lost 7; bases outside the gene matches: 2. Germline V gene lookup returns CDR1 LGHNA and CDR2 YSLEER. This CDR3 is built from 13 residues. CDR3 sequence: CASSQDRAQPQHF. CDR3 in DNA: TGCGCCAGCAGCCAGGACAGGGCCCAGCCCCAGCATTTT.

The chain uses TRBV27 and TRBJ1-2; TRBD1 is a possible D gene (6 bases). This CDR3 region has 14 residues. V lost 6 bases, J lost 6 bases, and 17 bases lay in between. Germline loops: CDR1 MNHEY, CDR2 SMNVEV (reference sequence). Here the CDR3 reads CASRRTGQMDGYTF. The CDR3 bases are TGTGCCAGCAGGCGAACCGGACAGATGGATGGCTACACCTTC.

V usage is TRBV5-1 and J usage is TRBJ2-3; the D gene could be TRBD1 or TRBD2 (5 bases each). The CDR3 spans 14 residues. V lost 2 bases, J lost 4 bases, and 11 bases lay in between. Germline V gives CDR1 SGHRS, CDR2 YFSETQ. CDR3 DNA sequence: TGCGCCAGCAGCTTAGGGGCGGGTCCAGATACGCAGTATTTT. This sequence encodes CASSLGAGPDTQYF.

The count of this clone is one. This chain uses TRBV11-3 with TRBJ2-7; 7 nucleotides line up with TRBD1. The CDR3 covers 16 residues. The germline gives CDR1 SGHNT, CDR2 YENEEA. V lost 3 bases, J lost 5 bases, and 13 bases stayed unmatched. CDR3 coding DNA: TGTGCCAGCAGCTTCAGTAGGGACAGCGCCGCCAACGAGCAGTACTTC. It is translated as CASSFSRDSAANEQYF.

The CDR3 sequence is CASSPLDRVSKQYF. CDR3 DNA sequence: TGTGCCAGCTCACCATTAGACAGGGTTTCAAAGCAGTACTTC. V usage is TRBV18 and J usage is TRBJ2-7; 7 bases map to TRBD1. There are 14 residues in the CDR3. The germline V gene encodes CDR1 KGHSH and CDR2 LQKENI. The junction had 9 bases not matched to a gene; V was cut back by 2 bases and J by 8 bases.

The V call is TRBV6-4, the J call TRBJ2-2; D is tentatively TRBD1 or TRBD2 (5 bases each). The CDR3 sequence is 14 residues long. Germline V CDR1 and CDR2: MRHNA, SNTAGT. V was trimmed by 5 bases and J by 3 bases, leaving 10 bases between them. The CDR3 loop is CASSSVGDTGELFF. The CDR3 DNA is TGTGCCAGCAGTTCTGTGGGGGACACCGGGGAGCTGTTTTTT.

This clone has only one observation. The chain uses TRBV2 and TRBJ2-1; D tentatively reads TRBD1 or TRBD2 (5 bases each). The ends were cut back, 3 bases at V and 9 bases at J, with 15 bases in the middle. Germline CDR1 and CDR2: SNHLY and FYNNEI. The length of the CDR3 is 14 residues. The CDR3 sequence is CASSDRRGEGEQFF. In DNA, the CDR3 is TGTGCCAGCAGTGATAGAAGGGGAGAGGGTGAGCAGTTCTTC.

The chain combines TRBV5-1 with TRBJ2-5; the D is unclear. Germline V gene lookup returns CDR1 SGHRS and CDR2 YFSETQ. The CDR3 has 12 amino acids. Trimming took off 1 base at V and 5 bases at J, with 6 bases between the two ends. The CDR3 region is CASSLLKETQYF. CDR3 coding DNA: TGCGCCAGCAGCTTGCTTAAGGAGACCCAGTACTTC. Supplemented by reference TRBV5-1 and TRBJ2-5, the full variable domain reads KAGVTQTPRYLIKTRGQQVTLSCSPISGHRSVSWYQQTPGQGLQFLFEYFSETQRNKGNFPGRFSGRQFSNSRSEMNVSTLELGDSALYLCASSLLKETQYFGPGTRLLVL.

The chain links TRBV24-1 to TRBJ2-2; a weak D match, TRBD2 (6 bases). Germline assignment: CDR1 KGHDR and CDR2 SFDVKD. The CDR3 is 19 amino acids. With 1 base removed from V and 2 bases from J, the gap between germline ends came to 19 bases. In nucleotides, the CDR3 is TGTGCCACCAGTGATTTAGGTTTTGGTGGGACTGATAACACCGGGGAGCTGTTTTTT. Translated, it gives CATSDLGFGGTDNTGELFF.

This chain uses TRBV6-5 with TRBJ2-1, with D unclear. This CDR3 comprises 11 residues. V was clipped by 6 bases and J by 6 bases, with 6 bases between them. The germline V gene encodes CDR1 MNHEY and CDR2 SVGAGI. The CDR3 loop is CASREVNEQFF. The CDR3 region has the DNA TGTGCCAGCAGAGAGGTCAATGAGCAGTTCTTC.

The chain recombines TRBV7-9 with TRBJ1-2; no reliable D call. Trimming took 2 bases from V and 4 from J, leaving 8 bases between them. The germline CDR1 and CDR2 sequences are SEHNR and FQNEAQ (reference sequence). This CDR3 spans 13 amino acids. The CDR3 bases are TGTGCCAGCAGCTTAACGGGCCCCTATGGCTACACCTTC. The encoded protein is CASSLTGPYGYTF.

This chain links TRBV7-3 with TRBJ2-5; 9 bases fit TRBD2. This CDR3 region has 17 residues. The V segment lost 2 bases and the J segment 3 bases; nucleotides outside the gene matches: 10. Germline loops: CDR1 SGHTA, CDR2 FQGTGA. In nucleotides, the CDR3 is TGTGCCAGCAGCTTAGGGGCGGGAGGGCCCTCTGAAGAGACCCAGTACTTC. It is translated as CASSLGAGGPSEETQYF. The variable domain in full, with the rest retrieved from reference TRBV7-3 and TRBJ2-5, is GAGVSQTPSNKVTEKGKYVELRCDPISGHTALYWYRQSLGQGPEFLIYFQGTGAADDSGLPNDRFFAVRPEGSVSTLKIQRTERGDSAVYLCASSLGAGGPSEETQYFGPGTRLLVL.

The chain links TRBV6-4 to TRBJ1-1; no definite D call. Germline V gene lookup returns CDR1 MRHNA and CDR2 SNTAGT. The ends were cut back, 0 bases at V and 4 bases at J, with 9 bases in the middle. The CDR3 spans 14 residues. In nucleotides, the CDR3 is TGTGCCAGCAGTGACTCGCGAAGGTCCACTGAAGCTTTCTTT. Translating gives CASSDSRRSTEAFF.

The chain uses TRBV7-2 and TRBJ1-2, with D possibly matching TRBD1 (6 bases). This CDR3 is 13 amino acids long. The ends were cut back, 4 bases at V and 4 bases at J, with 10 bases in the middle. Germline V gives CDR1 SGHTA, CDR2 FQGNSA. CDR3 sequence (DNA): TGTGCCAGCAGCTCGGGACACGGCTATGGCTACACCTTC. Protein product: CASSSGHGYGYTF.